This T cell receptor (beta chain) was identified during a study of naive and memory T cell subsets. Regarding the study as a whole: Over 90% of naive TCR sequences appeared only once after error correction, unlike memory subsets. A few larger clonotypes appeared in naive repertoires, especially CD8, possibly memory cells re-expressing CD45RA.

An equimolar mix of two oligonucleotides served as the beta constant-region primer for TRBC1 and TRBC2. The ligated cDNA underwent four PCR rounds using SP2 and nested alpha and beta constant-region primers. TCRdb recomputed calls from the UMI-ligation and nested PCR reads with MiXCR, one row per CDR3 protein. The sample contains over 90,000 distinct CDR3 sequences, 11% of which appear only once. At least ten counts were recorded for this clonotype. Its antigen is as yet unknown. Germline CDR1 is SNHLY and CDR2 is FYNNEI. The CDR3 consists of 14 residues. V dropped 4 bases and J dropped 7; count of bases not matched to a gene: 6.

The sample was naive CD4+ T cells from blood. The TCR sequence derives from a human donor in good health. The V gene is TRBV2, the J gene TRBJ2-1, with 8 nucleotides matching TRBD1. In DNA, the CDR3 is TGTGCCAGCAGTGTTGAGCAGGGGGCGAATGAGCAGTTCTTC. Protein sequence: CASSVEQGANEQFF.